The 9 T cell receptor beta chains below come from one sample, sequenced in a study of shared clonotypes between healthy human individuals. Only in-frame clones appear in the TCRdb table, and some are missing; sequencing was by immunoSEQ multiplex PCR. The sample comprises roughly 590,000 clones, 95% to 96% of which are singletons, and 0.11% rests with the top ten. The naive CD8 fraction comprised CD45RO-negative cells positively selected for CCR7 and excluded terminally differentiated effector memory CD45RA+ cells. Sequencing was done on a sample of naive CD8+ T cells sorted from blood. These receptors were obtained from a woman aged 30 to 39 in good health.

This chain uses TRBV7-8 with TRBJ2-3, with D possibly TRBD2 on 6 matching bases. CDR3 size: 16 residues. Germline-derived CDR1 and CDR2 are SGHVS and FQNEAQ. V shed 3 bases and J shed 2 bases, with 15 bases lying between them. CDR3 coding DNA: TGTGCCAGCAGCTTTCTGGGCGGGGAGACCACAGATACGCAGTATTTT. Protein product: CASSFLGGETTDTQYF.

The chain combines TRBV7-9 with TRBJ2-7; 7 nucleotides align to TRBD1. The CDR3 contains 13 residues. From germline, CDR1 is SEHNR and CDR2 FQNEAQ (reference sequence). V was pared by 4 bases and J by 0 bases, with 0 bases of the junction left unmatched. The CDR3 region is CASSWDSSYEQYF. The CDR3, as DNA: TGTGCCAGCAGCTGGGACAGCTCCTACGAGCAGTACTTC.

V usage is TRBV10-3 and J usage is TRBJ2-3; 7 bases map to TRBD1. V was pared by 0 bases and J by 3 bases, with 3 bases of the junction left unmatched. The CDR3 sequence is 15 residues long. The germline CDR1 and CDR2 sequences are ENHRY and SYGVKD. This chain's CDR3 is CAISESGRGTDTQYF. CDR3 DNA sequence: TGTGCCATCAGTGAGTCGGGCAGGGGGACAGATACGCAGTATTTT.

The rearrangement joins TRBV6-5 to TRBJ2-7; 8 nucleotides match TRBD2. Germline-derived CDR1 and CDR2 are MNHEY and SVGAGI. V was pared by 0 bases and J by 5 bases, with 9 bases of the junction left unmatched. The CDR3 spans 16 residues. CDR3 sequence (DNA): TGTGCCAGCAGTTACTCCGGGGTTAGCGGGATTGACGAGCAGTACTTC. Amino acid sequence: CASSYSGVSGIDEQYF.

The CDR3 sequence: CASSQGLSSYNEQFF. The CDR3, as DNA: TGCGCCAGCAGCCAAGGACTGAGCTCCTACAATGAGCAGTTCTTC. The chain recombines TRBV4-1 with TRBJ2-1; no definite D call. The length of the CDR3 is 15 residues. Germline V lookup: CDR1 MGHRA, CDR2 YSYEKL. V gave up 1 base and J gave up 0 bases, with 7 bases separating them.

This chain uses TRBV23-1 with TRBJ2-1, with 7 positions matching TRBD1. TRBV23-1 is treated as an ORF (open reading frame) with a function not yet certain. CDR3 length: 19 residues. Trimming at V came to 7 bases and at J to 2 bases, leaving 20 bases not matched to a gene. CDR3 protein: CASKDRAWSNCGAYNEQFF. The CDR3 region has the DNA TGCGCCAGCAAAGACAGGGCCTGGTCGAATTGTGGCGCCTACAATGAGCAGTTCTTC.

The V gene is TRBV28, the J gene TRBJ2-5; 8 bases line up with TRBD2. Germline lookup yields CDR1 MDHEN and CDR2 SYDVKM. This CDR3 spans 16 amino acids. V was pared by 5 bases and J by 5 bases, with 13 bases of the junction left unmatched. The chain's CDR3 is CASSRRTSRHRETQYF. In DNA form, the CDR3 reads TGTGCCAGCAGTCGAAGGACTAGCCGACACCGGGAGACCCAGTACTTC. Full variable domain (missing parts from reference TRBV28 and TRBJ2-5): DVKVTQSSRYLVKRTGEKVFLECVQDMDHENMFWYRQDPGLGLRLIYFSYDVKMKEKGDIPEGYSVSREKKERFSLILESASTNQTSMYLCASSRRTSRHRETQYFGPGTRLLVL.

This clone was detected a few times. Other DNA sequences in this specimen translate into the identical CDR3. This chain joins TRBV7-9 and TRBJ2-7; D might be TRBD2 (6 bases). Trimming removed 4 bases at V and 4 bases at J, with 11 bases between. Germline assignment: CDR1 SEHNR and CDR2 FQNEAQ (reference sequence). The CDR3 runs to 13 residues. The CDR3, as DNA: TGTGCCAGCAGCTCCCGGGGGTCTTACGAGCAGTACTTC. Translating it yields CASSSRGSYEQYF.

V usage is TRBV5-4 and J usage is TRBJ2-3, with no clear D. Per the germline V gene, CDR1 is SGHNT and CDR2 is YYREEE (reference sequence). Trimming shortened V by 8 bases and J by 1 base, and 5 bases separated the two germline ends. The CDR3 length is 11 residues. Here the CDR3 reads CASHGTDTQYF. CDR3 nucleotides: TGTGCCAGTCATGGCACAGATACGCAGTATTTT.